This T cell receptor (beta chain) came from a study of T cells in localized non-small cell lung cancer. For this clone: The target antigen is unknown.

Findings and caveats of the study: The study found T cell clonality highest in uninvolved adjacent lung, above tumor. Higher T cell density in the blood was associated with longer overall survival, whereas higher adjacent-lung clonality associated with shorter survival. Because sequencing included only one region (of the tumor), heterogeneity remains possible. Adjacent lung held a median around 60 of the top 100 tumor clones.

This table comes from immunoSEQ multiplex PCR, and its TCRdb copy is limited to in-frame clones, with some not included. The sample consists of about 26,000 clones, approximately 90% of them appearing once. The sequence derives from a female donor older than 55 with stage II squamous cell lung carcinoma. The starting material was peripheral blood, obtained before any cancer treatment.

CDR3 nucleotide sequence: TGTGCCTGGAAATTCTCGGGTCTCCTGTCTCCGTATGGCTACACCTTC. This gives the protein CAWKFSGLLSPYGYTF. The chain is built from TRBV30 and TRBJ1-2; no definite D call. This CDR3 is 16 amino acids long. The germline CDR1 and CDR2 sequences are GTSNPN and SVGIG (reference sequence). Trimming shortened V by 4 bases and J by 5 bases, and 23 bases separated the two germline ends.